A selection of T cell receptor beta chains follows, all from one sample in a study of beta chain features in type 1 diabetes. The assay was immunoSEQ multiplex PCR, and TCRdb's table has in-frame clones only and misses some. This repertoire shows around 150,000 clones, roughly 8% found once; its top ten account for under 0.65%. The sequencing input was central memory CD4+ T cells from blood. These receptor sequences come from a woman younger than 35 with type 1 diabetes. CDR3s include the opening cysteine and the closing phenylalanine or tryptophan. The D gene is left open where the match is weak. Clone size, where shown, is once, few, many, or a class for clones that have expanded.

j_gene,v_gene,abundance,d_gene,CDR3nt,CDR3aa
TRBJ1-2,TRBV5-6,NA,NA,TGTGCCAGCAGCATCGGTGCTCACTATGGCTACACCTTC,CASSIGAHYGYTF
TRBJ1-1,TRBV27,NA,TRBD1,TGTGCCAGCAGTTTCGGAACACAGGGGGAAGCTTTCTTT,CASSFGTQGEAFF
TRBJ2-1,TRBV6-5,few,NA,TGTGCCAGCAGCAACCGGGAACCATTTCAGCAGTTCTTC,CASSNREPFQQFF
TRBJ1-2,TRBV7-9,many,TRBD1,TGTGCCAGCAGCTCCGATACGACAGGGAACTATGGCTACACCTTC,CASSSDTTGNYGYTF
TRBJ2-3,TRBV28,NA,TRBD2,TGTGCCAGCAGTTTAGGGACTAGCAATACGCAGTATTTT,CASSLGTSNTQYF
TRBJ2-7,TRBV18,NA,TRBD2,TGTGCCAGCTCACCACGAGCGGGAGGGCCCTACGAGCAGTACTTC,CASSPRAGGPYEQYF
TRBJ2-1,TRBV10-3,few,TRBD1,TGTGCCATCAGCGCGGGACAGGGTCTCTCGGGAGGCCTGAGCAGTGAGCAGTTCTTC,CAISAGQGLSGGLSSEQFF
TRBJ2-1,TRBV1,NA,NA,TGCACCAGCAGCCAAGGGGACTTACTGCTCGATGAGCAGTTCTTC,CTSSQGDLLLDEQFF
TRBJ2-1,TRBV5-1,NA,TRBD1,TGCGCCAGCAGCTTGGGACAGGGGTATGATGAGCAGTTCTTC,CASSLGQGYDEQFF
TRBJ2-2,TRBV7-9,NA,NA,TGTGCCAGCAGCCTTCAGGGTCTACGGAACACCGGGGAGCTGTTTTTT,CASSLQGLRNTGELFF
TRBJ1-2,TRBV5-8,NA,TRBD1,TGTGCCAGCAGCTTGTACGGGACAGGGGGCGGTGGCTACACCTTC,CASSLYGTGGGGYTF
TRBJ2-7,TRBV30,NA,NA,TGTGCCTCCCCGAGGGTAGGTGGATTTCGCGAGCAGTACTTC,CASPRVGGFREQYF
TRBJ1-2,TRBV2,NA,TRBD1,TGTGCCAGCAGTGAACGGACAGGTATCGAATATGGCTACACCTTC,CASSERTGIEYGYTF
TRBJ2-4,TRBV27,NA,NA,TGTGCCAGCAGTTCGGACCAGGGTGGGGCCAAAAACATTCAGTACTTC,CASSSDQGGAKNIQYF
TRBJ2-2,TRBV9,NA,NA,TGTGCCAGCAGCGCCCGACTAACCGGGGAGCTGTTTTTT,CASSARLTGELFF
TRBJ1-6,TRBV14,few,NA,TGTGCCAGCAGCGCCAACAGGGTCCCTAATTCACCCCTCCACTTT,CASSANRVPNSPLHF
TRBJ1-1,TRBV18,few,NA,TGTGCCAGCTCGCTTCAGGGCACTGAAGCTTTCTTT,CASSLQGTEAFF
TRBJ2-3,TRBV21-1,NA,NA,TGTGCCAGCGGCACACGTCCGGGACAGGGACCCCCCGTCTGGGATACGCAGTATTTT,CASGTRPGQGPPVWDTQYF
TRBJ1-1,TRBV2,NA,NA,TGTGCCAGCAGTGAAACGTACGGGAACACTGAAGCTTTCTTT,CASSETYGNTEAFF
TRBJ2-6,TRBV5-6,NA,NA,TGTGCCAGCAGCCCACAGAGATCGGTCCTGACTTTC,CASSPQRSVLTF
TRBJ2-7,TRBV7-2,few,TRBD2,TGTGCCAGCAGCCGCGCCGGGGGGAGCGGGAGCTCCTACGAGCAGTACTTC,CASSRAGGSGSSYEQYF
TRBJ2-2,TRBV29-1,NA,TRBD1,TGCAGCGTAGGGACAGGGGCGAACACCGGGGAGCTGTTTTTT,CSVGTGANTGELFF
TRBJ2-1,TRBV5-4,few,NA,TGTGCCAGCAGCTTTCAGGGGACCCACAATGAGCAGTTCTTC,CASSFQGTHNEQFF
TRBJ2-1,TRBV5-4,few,NA,TGTGCCAGCAGGAACGGGGGGCCCTCTGACGGTGAGCAGTTCTTC,CASRNGGPSDGEQFF
TRBJ2-5,TRBV11-2,NA,TRBD2,TGTGCCAGCAGCTTAAGGGCGGGAGGGCCTGAGACCCAGTACTTC,CASSLRAGGPETQYF
TRBJ1-6,TRBV25-1,few,TRBD1,TGTGCCAGCAGTACGGACCGACAGGGCATCTCTCGTTCACCCCTCCACTTT,CASSTDRQGISRSPLHF
TRBJ2-3,TRBV11-2,NA,NA,TGTGCCAGCAGCTCGACTCCAGAGGGTACGCAGTATTTT,CASSSTPEGTQYF
TRBJ1-1,TRBV19,NA,NA,TGTGCCAGTAGCGGACAGCTGAACACTGAAGCTTTCTTT,CASSGQLNTEAFF
TRBJ2-7,TRBV5-5,NA,NA,TGTGCCAGCGCGCCGGACATAGCCTACGAGCAGTACTTC,CASAPDIAYEQYF
TRBJ1-2,TRBV30,NA,NA,TGTGCCTGGAAAAAAGAACTCAGGGCAGGGATTTATGGCTACACCTTC,CAWKKELRAGIYGYTF
TRBJ2-1,TRBV4-3,NA,TRBD2,TGCGCCAGCAGCCCCGGCGGGAGGTCCGGGCGATACAATGAGCAGTTCTTC,CASSPGGRSGRYNEQFF
TRBJ1-2,TRBV7-2,few,TRBD1,TGTGCCAGCAGCTTGGACAGGGCGGATGGCTACACCTTC,CASSLDRADGYTF
TRBJ2-5,TRBV4-3,NA,NA,TGCGCCAGCAGCCTCTCCCTGAGCCGAACCCAGTACTTC,CASSLSLSRTQYF
TRBJ1-2,TRBV15,once,TRBD1,TGTGCCACCAGCAGAGGGGGACAGGGGGGCTATGGCTACACCTTC,CATSRGGQGGYGYTF
TRBJ1-3,TRBV6-6,NA,TRBD1,TGTGCCAGCAGTTCCACCGGGACAGGGGTGAACACCATATATTTT,CASSSTGTGVNTIYF
TRBJ2-3,TRBV14,NA,NA,TGTGCCAGCAGCCAAGACTGGTGGAGTGGTGGCACAGATACGCAGTATTTT,CASSQDWWSGGTDTQYF
TRBJ2-7,TRBV30,many,TRBD1,TGTGCCTGGAGCGGGACAGGAATCTACGAGCAGTACTTC,CAWSGTGIYEQYF
TRBJ2-5,TRBV23-1,NA,NA,TGCGCCAGCAGTCAATGGGCAGAGCCAGAGACCCAGTACTTC,CASSQWAEPETQYF
TRBJ2-1,TRBV15,many,NA,TGTGCCACCAGCAGTCGGGATGAGCAGTTCTTC,CATSSRDEQFF
TRBJ2-2,TRBV14,few,TRBD1,TGTGCCAGCAGCCAACTTGGGACAGGGAACACCGGGGAGCTGTTTTTT,CASSQLGTGNTGELFF
TRBJ2-3,TRBV18,few,NA,TGTGCCAGCTCACCAGACTTCACAGGGACAGATACGCAGTATTTT,CASSPDFTGTDTQYF
TRBJ2-7,TRBV11-2,NA,TRBD2,TGTGCCAGCAGCTTAGGGACTAGCGGCACCTACGAGCAGTACTTC,CASSLGTSGTYEQYF
TRBJ2-1,TRBV5-1,NA,TRBD2,TGCGCCAGCAGCTTGGGCGGGGGAACCTACAATGAGCAGTTCTTC,CASSLGGGTYNEQFF
TRBJ2-3,TRBV7-2,few,NA,TGTGCCAGCAGCTTAGGCGGCGCTCTAAGCGGAGGGGGCCGGACGCAGTATTTT,CASSLGGALSGGGRTQYF
TRBJ1-1,TRBV18,few,NA,TGTGCCAGCTCACCTAGGCGGGGTCGGACTGAAGCTTTCTTT,CASSPRRGRTEAFF
TRBJ2-3,TRBV30,few,NA,TGTGCCTGGAGTATTGCGGGAACCTATACGCAGTATTTT,CAWSIAGTYTQYF
TRBJ1-1,TRBV18,few,NA,TGTGCCAGCTCGCCGACAGAGCTGAACACTGAAGCTTTCTTT,CASSPTELNTEAFF
TRBJ1-5,TRBV28,NA,NA,TGTGCCAGCACTCCGGGGTATAGCAATCAGCCCCAGCATTTT,CASTPGYSNQPQHF
TRBJ1-2,TRBV19,few,TRBD1,TGTGCCAGTATAAATTACCCAGGGGGTCCGCGGGGCTACACCTTC,CASINYPGGPRGYTF
TRBJ2-7,TRBV6-6,NA,TRBD2,TGTGCCAGCAGTCTTCTAGCGGGGGGCCACGAGCAGTACTTC,CASSLLAGGHEQYF
TRBJ1-2,TRBV19,NA,TRBD1,TGTGCCAGTAGCGCCTCGGACAGGGCCTATGGCTACACCTTC,CASSASDRAYGYTF
TRBJ2-5,TRBV5-1,NA,TRBD1,TGCGCCAGCAGCCCGGGGGGACAGGGGAAAGTGGAGACCCAGTACTTC,CASSPGGQGKVETQYF
TRBJ1-5,TRBV2,NA,TRBD1,TGTGCCAGCAGTGAACGGACAGGGGGCTTAGGTCAGCCCCAGCATTTT,CASSERTGGLGQPQHF